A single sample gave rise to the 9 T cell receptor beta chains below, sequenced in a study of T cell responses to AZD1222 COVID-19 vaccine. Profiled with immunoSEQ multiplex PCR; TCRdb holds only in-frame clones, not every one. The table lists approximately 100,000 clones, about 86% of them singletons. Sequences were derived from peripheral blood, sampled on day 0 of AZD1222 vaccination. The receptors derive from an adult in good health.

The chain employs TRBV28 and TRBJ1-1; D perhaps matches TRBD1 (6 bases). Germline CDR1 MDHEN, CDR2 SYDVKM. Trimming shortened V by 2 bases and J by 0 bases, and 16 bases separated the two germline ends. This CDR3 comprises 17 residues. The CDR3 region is CASSLSGRGRLNTEAFF. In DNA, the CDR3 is TGTGCCAGCAGTTTAAGTGGCAGGGGACGTTTGAACACTGAAGCTTTCTTT.

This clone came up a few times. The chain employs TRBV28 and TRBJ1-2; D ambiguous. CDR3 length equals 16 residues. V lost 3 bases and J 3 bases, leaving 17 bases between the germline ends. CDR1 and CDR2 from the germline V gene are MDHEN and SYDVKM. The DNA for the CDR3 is TGTGCCAGCAGTTTGCCCATCACGCCGGCCTACTATGGCTACACCTTC. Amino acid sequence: CASSLPITPAYYGYTF.

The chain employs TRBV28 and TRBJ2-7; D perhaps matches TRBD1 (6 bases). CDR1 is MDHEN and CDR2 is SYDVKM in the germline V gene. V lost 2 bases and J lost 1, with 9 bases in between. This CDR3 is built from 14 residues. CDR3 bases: TGTGCCAGCAGTTTAAGGCAGGGGTCCTACGAGCAGTACTTC. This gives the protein CASSLRQGSYEQYF.

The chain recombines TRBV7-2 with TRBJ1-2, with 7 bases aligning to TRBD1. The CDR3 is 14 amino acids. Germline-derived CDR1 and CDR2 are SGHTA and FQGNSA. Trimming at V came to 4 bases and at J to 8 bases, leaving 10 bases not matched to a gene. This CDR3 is CASSYRDSLSGYTF. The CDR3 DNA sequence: TGTGCCAGCAGCTACCGGGACAGCCTTTCGGGCTACACCTTC.

The CDR3 region has the DNA TGCGCCAGCAGCTTATTCCTAGCGGGGGGCCTGACCTACAATGAGCAGTTCTTC. Its translation: CASSLFLAGGLTYNEQFF. The chain combines TRBV5-1 with TRBJ2-1; 11 positions agree with TRBD2. CDR3 length equals 18 residues. CDR1 and CDR2 (germline): SGHRS, YFSETQ. The junction had 9 bases not matched to a gene; V was cut back by 2 bases and J by 2 bases. The variable domain in full, with the rest retrieved from reference TRBV5-1 and TRBJ2-1, is KAGVTQTPRYLIKTRGQQVTLSCSPISGHRSVSWYQQTPGQGLQFLFEYFSETQRNKGNFPGRFSGRQFSNSRSEMNVSTLELGDSALYLCASSLFLAGGLTYNEQFFGPGTRLTVL.

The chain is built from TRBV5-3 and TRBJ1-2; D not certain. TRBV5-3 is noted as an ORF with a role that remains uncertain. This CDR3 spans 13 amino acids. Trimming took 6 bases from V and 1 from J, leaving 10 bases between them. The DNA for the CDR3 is TGTGCCAGAAAGGGTGGGAGTAACTATGGCTACACCTTC. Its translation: CARKGGSNYGYTF.

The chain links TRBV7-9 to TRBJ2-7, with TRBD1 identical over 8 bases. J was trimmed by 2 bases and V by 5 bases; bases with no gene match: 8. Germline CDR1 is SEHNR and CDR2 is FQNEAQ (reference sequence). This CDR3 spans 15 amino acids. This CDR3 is CASSPGQGRTYEQYF. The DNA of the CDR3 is TGTGCCAGCAGCCCCGGACAGGGAAGGACCTACGAGCAGTACTTC.

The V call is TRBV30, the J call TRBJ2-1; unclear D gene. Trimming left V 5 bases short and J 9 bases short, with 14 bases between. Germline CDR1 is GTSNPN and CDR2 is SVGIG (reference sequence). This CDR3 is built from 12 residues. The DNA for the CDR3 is TGTGCCTGGGGGCATCGAAGGGCTGAGCAGTTCTTC. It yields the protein CAWGHRRAEQFF.

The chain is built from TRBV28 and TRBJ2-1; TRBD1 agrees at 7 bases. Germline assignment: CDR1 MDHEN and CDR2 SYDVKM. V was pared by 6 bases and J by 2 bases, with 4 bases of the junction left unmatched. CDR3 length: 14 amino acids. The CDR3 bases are TGTGCCAGCAGACTACAGGGGCCCTACAATGAGCAGTTCTTC. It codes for CASRLQGPYNEQFF.